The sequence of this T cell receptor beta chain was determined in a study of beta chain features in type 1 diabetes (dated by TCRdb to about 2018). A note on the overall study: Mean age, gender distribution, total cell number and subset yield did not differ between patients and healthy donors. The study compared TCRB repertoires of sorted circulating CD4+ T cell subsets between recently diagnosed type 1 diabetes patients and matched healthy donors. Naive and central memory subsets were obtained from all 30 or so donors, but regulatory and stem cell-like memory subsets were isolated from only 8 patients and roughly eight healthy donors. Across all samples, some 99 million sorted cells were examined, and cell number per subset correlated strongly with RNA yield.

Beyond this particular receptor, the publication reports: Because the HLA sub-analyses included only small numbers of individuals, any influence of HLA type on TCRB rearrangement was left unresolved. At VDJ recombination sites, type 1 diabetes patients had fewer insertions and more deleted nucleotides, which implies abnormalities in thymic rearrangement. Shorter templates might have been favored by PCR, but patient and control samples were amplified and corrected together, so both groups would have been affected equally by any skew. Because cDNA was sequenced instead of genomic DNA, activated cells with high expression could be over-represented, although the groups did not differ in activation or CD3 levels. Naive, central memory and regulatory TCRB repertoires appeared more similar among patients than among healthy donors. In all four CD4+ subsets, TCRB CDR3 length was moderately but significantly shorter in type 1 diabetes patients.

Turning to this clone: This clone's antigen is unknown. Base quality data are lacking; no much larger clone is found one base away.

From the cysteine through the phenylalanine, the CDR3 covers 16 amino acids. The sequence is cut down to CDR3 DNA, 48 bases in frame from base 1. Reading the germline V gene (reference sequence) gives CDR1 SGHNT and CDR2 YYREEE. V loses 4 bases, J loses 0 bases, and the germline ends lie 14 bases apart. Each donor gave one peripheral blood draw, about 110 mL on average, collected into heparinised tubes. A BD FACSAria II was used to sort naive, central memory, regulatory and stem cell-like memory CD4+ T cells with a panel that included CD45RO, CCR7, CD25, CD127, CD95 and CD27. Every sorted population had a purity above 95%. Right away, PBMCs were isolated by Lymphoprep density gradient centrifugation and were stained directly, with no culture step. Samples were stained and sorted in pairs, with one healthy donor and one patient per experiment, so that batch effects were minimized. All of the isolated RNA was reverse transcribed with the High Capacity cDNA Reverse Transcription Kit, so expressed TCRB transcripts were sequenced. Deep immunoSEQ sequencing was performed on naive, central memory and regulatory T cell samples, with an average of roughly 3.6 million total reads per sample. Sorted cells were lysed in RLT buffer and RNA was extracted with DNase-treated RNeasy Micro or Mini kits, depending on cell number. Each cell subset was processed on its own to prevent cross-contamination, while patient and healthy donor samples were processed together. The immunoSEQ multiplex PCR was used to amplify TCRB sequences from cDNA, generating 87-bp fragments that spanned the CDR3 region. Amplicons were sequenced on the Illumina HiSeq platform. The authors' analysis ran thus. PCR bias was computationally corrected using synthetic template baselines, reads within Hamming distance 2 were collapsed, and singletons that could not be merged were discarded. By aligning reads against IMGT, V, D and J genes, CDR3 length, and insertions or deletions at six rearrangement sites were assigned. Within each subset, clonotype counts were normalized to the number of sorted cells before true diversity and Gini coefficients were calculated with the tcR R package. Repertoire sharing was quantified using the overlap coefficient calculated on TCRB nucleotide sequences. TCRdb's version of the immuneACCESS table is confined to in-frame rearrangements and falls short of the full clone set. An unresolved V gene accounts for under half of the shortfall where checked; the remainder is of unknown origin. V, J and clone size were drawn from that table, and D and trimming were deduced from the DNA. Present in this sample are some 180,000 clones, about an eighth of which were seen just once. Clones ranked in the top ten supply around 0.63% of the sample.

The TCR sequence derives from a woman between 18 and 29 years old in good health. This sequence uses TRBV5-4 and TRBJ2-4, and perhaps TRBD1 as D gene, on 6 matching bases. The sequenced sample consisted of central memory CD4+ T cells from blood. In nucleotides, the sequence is TGTGCCAGCAGCGGCACAGGGTCTCTAGCCAAAAACATTCAGTACTTC. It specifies CASSGTGSLAKNIQYF.